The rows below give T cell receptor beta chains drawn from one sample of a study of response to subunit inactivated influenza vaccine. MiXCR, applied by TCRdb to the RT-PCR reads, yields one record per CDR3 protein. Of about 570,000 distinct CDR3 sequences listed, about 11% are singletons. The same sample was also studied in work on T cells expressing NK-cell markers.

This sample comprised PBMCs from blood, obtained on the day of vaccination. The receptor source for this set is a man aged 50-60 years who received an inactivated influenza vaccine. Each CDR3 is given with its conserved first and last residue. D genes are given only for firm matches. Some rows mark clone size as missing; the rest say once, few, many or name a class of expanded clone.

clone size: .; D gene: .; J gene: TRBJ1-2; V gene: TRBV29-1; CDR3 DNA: TGCAGCGTTGAAAAGGGCAGGGTAAACTATGGCTACACCTTC; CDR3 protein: CSVEKGRVNYGYTF
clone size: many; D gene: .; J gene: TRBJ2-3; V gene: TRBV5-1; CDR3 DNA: TGCGCCAGCAGTCAGGTAGCCGCTAGCACAGATACGCAGTATTTT; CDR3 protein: CASSQVAASTDTQYF
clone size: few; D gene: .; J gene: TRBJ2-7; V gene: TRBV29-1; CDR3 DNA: TGCAGCGTGGGTATAGGTGGCGCTATTTCCGAGCAGTACTTC; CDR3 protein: CSVGIGGAISEQYF
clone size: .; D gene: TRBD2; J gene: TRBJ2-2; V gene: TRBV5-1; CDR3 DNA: TGCGCCAGCAGCGGAAAAGGGACTAGCGGAGACACCGGGGAGCTGTTTTTT; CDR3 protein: CASSGKGTSGDTGELFF
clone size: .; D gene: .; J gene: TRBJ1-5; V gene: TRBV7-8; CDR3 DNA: TGTGCCAGCAGCTTAGCTGGGAAAGGGTCCTATGGGCCCCAGCATTTT; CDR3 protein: CASSLAGKGSYGPQHF
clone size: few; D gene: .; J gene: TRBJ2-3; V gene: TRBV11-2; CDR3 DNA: TGTGCCAGCAGCTTAGTTAGAGGGGAGGCAGGGCTACCCACAGATACGCAGTATTTT; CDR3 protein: CASSLVRGEAGLPTDTQYF
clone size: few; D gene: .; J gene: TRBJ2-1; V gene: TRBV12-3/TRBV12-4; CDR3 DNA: TGTGCCAGCAGTTTGGGTCAGCCCGGCTCCTACAATGAGCAGTTCTTC; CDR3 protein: CASSLGQPGSYNEQFF
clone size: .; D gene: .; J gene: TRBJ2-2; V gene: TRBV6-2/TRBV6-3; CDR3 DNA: TGTGCCAGCAGTTATCAGGGGGGTGACACCGGGGAGCTGTTTTTT; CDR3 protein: CASSYQGGDTGELFF
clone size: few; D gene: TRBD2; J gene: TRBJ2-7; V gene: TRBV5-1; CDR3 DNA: TGCGCCAGCAGTTGGGCTAGCGGGAGTACCTACGAGCAGTACTTC; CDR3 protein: CASSWASGSTYEQYF
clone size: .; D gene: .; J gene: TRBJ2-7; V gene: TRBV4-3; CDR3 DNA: TGCGCCAGCAGCCAATCAACCTTCGGGACCTACGAGCAGTACTTC; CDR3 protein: CASSQSTFGTYEQYF
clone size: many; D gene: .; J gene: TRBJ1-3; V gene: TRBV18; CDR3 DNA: TGTGCCAGCTCACCCCCAGGGGCTGGAAACACCATATATTTT; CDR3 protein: CASSPPGAGNTIYF
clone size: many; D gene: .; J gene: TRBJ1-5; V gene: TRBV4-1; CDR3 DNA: TGCGCCAGCAGCCAACTGGGACAACCGAGCAATCAGCCCCAGCATTTT; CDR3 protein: CASSQLGQPSNQPQHF
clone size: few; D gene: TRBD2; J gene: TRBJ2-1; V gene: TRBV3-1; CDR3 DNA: TGTGCCAGCAGCGAAAGGGAGGGATATGAGCAGTTCTTC; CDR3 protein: CASSEREGYEQFF
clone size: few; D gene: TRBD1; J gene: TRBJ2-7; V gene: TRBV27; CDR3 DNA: TGTGCCAGCAGTCCACATAGCTTGGACAGGGTCCAGTACTTC; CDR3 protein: CASSPHSLDRVQYF
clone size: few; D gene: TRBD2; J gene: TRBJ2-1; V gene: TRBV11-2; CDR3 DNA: TGTGCCAGCAGCTCCTCGGATAGCGGGAGTAAGAATGAGCAGTTCTTC; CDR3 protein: CASSSSDSGSKNEQFF
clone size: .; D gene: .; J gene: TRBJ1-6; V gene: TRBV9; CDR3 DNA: TGTGCCAGCAGCGTAGACGGGGGTCTTAATTCACCCCTCCACTTT; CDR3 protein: CASSVDGGLNSPLHF
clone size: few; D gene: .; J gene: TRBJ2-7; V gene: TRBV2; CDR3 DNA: TGTGCCAGCAGTGAAGTGCCGGGGCCCTCAGGTGATGGCGAGCAGTACTTC; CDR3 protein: CASSEVPGPSGDGEQYF
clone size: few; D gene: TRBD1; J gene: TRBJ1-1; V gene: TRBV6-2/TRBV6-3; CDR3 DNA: TGTGCCAGCAGTTACGAATTCAGGGGGCATTGGAGCACTGAAGCTTTCTTT; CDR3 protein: CASSYEFRGHWSTEAFF
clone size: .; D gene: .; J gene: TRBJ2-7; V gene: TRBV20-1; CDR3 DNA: TGCAGTGCTAGAAATACCGGAGCCGAGCAGTACTTC; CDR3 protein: CSARNTGAEQYF
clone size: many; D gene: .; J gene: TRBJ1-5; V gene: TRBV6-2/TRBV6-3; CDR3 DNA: TGTGCCAGCAGTTACACGGGAGGAGGCAATCAGCCCCAGCATTTT; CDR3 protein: CASSYTGGGNQPQHF
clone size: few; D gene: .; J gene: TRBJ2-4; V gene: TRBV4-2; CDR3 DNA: TGTGCCAGCAGCCTCCCGTCTCTAGCCAAAAACATTCAGTACTTC; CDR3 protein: CASSLPSLAKNIQYF
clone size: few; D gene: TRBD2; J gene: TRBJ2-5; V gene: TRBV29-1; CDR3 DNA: TGCAGCGTCTCCGGGAGGGTCTCTGAGACCCAGTACTTC; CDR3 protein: CSVSGRVSETQYF
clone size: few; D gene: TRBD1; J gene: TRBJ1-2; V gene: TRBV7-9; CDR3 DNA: TGTGCCAGCAGCCCAGGGGGGGTCCTGCAGGGCTACACCTTC; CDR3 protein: CASSPGGVLQGYTF
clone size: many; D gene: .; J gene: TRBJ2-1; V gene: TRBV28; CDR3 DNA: TGTGCCAGCAGTTTGAGTGGGACGGTCTACAATGAGCAGTTCTTC; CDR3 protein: CASSLSGTVYNEQFF
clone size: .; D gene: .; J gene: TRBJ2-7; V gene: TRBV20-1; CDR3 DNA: TGCAGTGCGAAGGATTACGAGCAGTACTTC; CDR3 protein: CSAKDYEQYF
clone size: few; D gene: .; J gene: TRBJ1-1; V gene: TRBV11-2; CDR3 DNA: TGTGCCAGCAGCTTATATTCCGGAGCCAACACTGAAGCTTTCTTT; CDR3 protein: CASSLYSGANTEAFF
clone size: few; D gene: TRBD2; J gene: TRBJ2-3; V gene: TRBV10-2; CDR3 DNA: TGCGCCAGCAGTGAGGCAGCGGGATACACAGATACGCAGTATTTT; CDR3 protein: CASSEAAGYTDTQYF
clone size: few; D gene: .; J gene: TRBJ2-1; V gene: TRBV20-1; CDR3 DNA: TGCAGTGCTAGTTGGCGGGCCCCAAACAATGAGCAGTTCTTC; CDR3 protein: CSASWRAPNNEQFF
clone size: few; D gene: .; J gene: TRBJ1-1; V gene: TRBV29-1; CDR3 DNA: TGCAGCGTTCGGGGAAGGAGACAGTCCTCCGCAATGAACACTGAAGCTTTCTTT; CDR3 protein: CSVRGRRQSSAMNTEAFF
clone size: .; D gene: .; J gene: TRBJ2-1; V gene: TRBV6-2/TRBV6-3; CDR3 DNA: TGTGCCAGCAGTTACTTAAGCGGGTCAAATGAGCAGTTCTTC; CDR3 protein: CASSYLSGSNEQFF
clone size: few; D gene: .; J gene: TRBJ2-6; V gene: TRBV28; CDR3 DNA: TGTGCCAGCAGTTCTTCAAGGTCCCCTGGGGCCAACGTCCTGACTTTC; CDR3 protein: CASSSSRSPGANVLTF
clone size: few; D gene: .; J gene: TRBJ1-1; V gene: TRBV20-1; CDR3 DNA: TGCAGTGCTAGACGACAGAACACTGAAGCTTTCTTT; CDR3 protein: CSARRQNTEAFF
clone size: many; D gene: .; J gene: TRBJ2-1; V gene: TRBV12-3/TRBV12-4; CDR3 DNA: TGTGCCAGCAGTTTAAAGCTAGCTGACAATGAGCAGTTCTTC; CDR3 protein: CASSLKLADNEQFF
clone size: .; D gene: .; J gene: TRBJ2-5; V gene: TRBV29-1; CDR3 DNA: TGCAGCGTTGATCCGTTTCAAGAGACCCAGTACTTC; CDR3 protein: CSVDPFQETQYF
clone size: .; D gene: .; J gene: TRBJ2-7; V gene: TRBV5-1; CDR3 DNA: TGCGCCAGCAGCTTGGGGGGCGCGTCCGACGAGCAGTACTTC; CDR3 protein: CASSLGGASDEQYF
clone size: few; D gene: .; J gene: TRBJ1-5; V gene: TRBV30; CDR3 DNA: TGTGCCTGGAGTAAAGGTGGGAATCAGCCCCAGCATTTT; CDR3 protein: CAWSKGGNQPQHF
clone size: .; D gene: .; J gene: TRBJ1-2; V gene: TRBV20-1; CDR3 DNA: TGCAGCAGCTCTTCGACCGAGGGCTTC; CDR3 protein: CSSSSTEGF
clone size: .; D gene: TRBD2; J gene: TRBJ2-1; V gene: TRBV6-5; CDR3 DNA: TGTGCCAGCAGTTCACTAGCGGGAGGAAACAATGAGCAGTTCTTC; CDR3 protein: CASSSLAGGNNEQFF
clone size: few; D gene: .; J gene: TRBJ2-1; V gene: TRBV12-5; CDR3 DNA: TGTGCTAGTGGTTTATCCCATAACAATGAGCAGTTCTTC; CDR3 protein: CASGLSHNNEQFF
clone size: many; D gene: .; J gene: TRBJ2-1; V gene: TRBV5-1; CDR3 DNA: TGCGCCAGCACGGATGGGGGGAAGGTCTACAATGAGCAGTTCTTC; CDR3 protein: CASTDGGKVYNEQFF
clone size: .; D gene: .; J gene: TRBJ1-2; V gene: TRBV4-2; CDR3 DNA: TGTGCCAGCAGCCAAGATATAAGGGGCGCTTATGGCTACACCTTC; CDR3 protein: CASSQDIRGAYGYTF
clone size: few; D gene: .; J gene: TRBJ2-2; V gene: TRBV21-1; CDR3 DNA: TGTGCCAGCAGCACGTGGCCTGGGGAGCTGTTTTTT; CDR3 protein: CASSTWPGELFF
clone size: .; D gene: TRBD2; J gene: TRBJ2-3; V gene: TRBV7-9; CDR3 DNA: TGTGCCACCTCGAAGATTTTAGCGGGGGGGTCGCAAGATACGCAGTATTTT; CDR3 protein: CATSKILAGGSQDTQYF
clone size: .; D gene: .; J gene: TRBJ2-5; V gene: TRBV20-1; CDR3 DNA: TGCAGTGCTTTAGTGACCAGGGATATGCTAGAGACCCAGTACTTC; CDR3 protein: CSALVTRDMLETQYF
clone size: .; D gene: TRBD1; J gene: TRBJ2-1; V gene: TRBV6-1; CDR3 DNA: TGTGCCAGCAGTGGAGCACTAACAGGGGCTTCCTACAATGAGCAGTTCTTC; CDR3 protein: CASSGALTGASYNEQFF
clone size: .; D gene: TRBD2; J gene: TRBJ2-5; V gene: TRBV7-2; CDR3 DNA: TGTGCCAGCAGCCCCCTAGCGGGGGGGCTCTTACAGTACTTC; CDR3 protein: CASSPLAGGLLQYF
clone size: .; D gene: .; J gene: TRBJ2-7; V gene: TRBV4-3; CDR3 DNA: TGCGCCAGCAGCCAATTCGTAGGCCCCTACGAGCAGTACTTC; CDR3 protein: CASSQFVGPYEQYF
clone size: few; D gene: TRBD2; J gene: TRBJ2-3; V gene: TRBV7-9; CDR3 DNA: TGTGCCAGCAGCTTAGGCATAGCGGGGTCCACAGATACGCAGTATTTT; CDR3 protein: CASSLGIAGSTDTQYF
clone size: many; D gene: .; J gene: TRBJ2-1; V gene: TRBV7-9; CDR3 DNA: TGTGCCAGCAGCTTCGTCAGGGCCAGATACAATGAGCAGTTCTTC; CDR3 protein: CASSFVRARYNEQFF
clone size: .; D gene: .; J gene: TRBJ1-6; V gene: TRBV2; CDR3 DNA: TGTGCCAGCATCGTCACCCTGAGGTCTTATAATTCACCCCTCCACTTT; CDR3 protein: CASIVTLRSYNSPLHF
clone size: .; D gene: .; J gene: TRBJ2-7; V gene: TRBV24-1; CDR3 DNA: TGTGCCACCAGTGATTCCGGGAACTCCTACGAGCAGTACTTC; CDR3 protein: CATSDSGNSYEQYF
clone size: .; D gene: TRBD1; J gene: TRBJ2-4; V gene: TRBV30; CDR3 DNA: TGTGCCTGGCCCCCGGGACAGGGGCAGTCTAAGACCAAAAACATTCAGTACTTC; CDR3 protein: CAWPPGQGQSKTKNIQYF
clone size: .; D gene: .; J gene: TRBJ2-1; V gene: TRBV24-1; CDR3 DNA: TGTGCCACCAGTGACCAGGGGAGGAATGAGCAGTTCTTC; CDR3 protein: CATSDQGRNEQFF
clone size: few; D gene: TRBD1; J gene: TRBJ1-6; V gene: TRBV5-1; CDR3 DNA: TGCGCCAGCAGCCGACAGGGGGACTATAATTCACCCCTCCACTTT; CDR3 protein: CASSRQGDYNSPLHF
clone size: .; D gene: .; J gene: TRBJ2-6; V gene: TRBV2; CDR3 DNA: TGTGCCAGCAGTGATTGGTCAGCTCATTCGGTCGGGTTCTCTGGGGCCAACGTCCTGACTTTC; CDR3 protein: CASSDWSAHSVGFSGANVLTF
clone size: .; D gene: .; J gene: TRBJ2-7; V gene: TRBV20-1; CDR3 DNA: TGCAGTGCTAGAGTTAGGGGTCAGCGCTACGAGCAGTACTTC; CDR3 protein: CSARVRGQRYEQYF